These 2 T cell receptor beta chains were sequenced from one sample in a study of blood T cell repertoires in COVID-19. Only in-frame clones appear in the TCRdb table, and some are missing; sequencing was by immunoSEQ multiplex PCR. The profile shows some 510,000 clones, 88% of them singletons. The source material was PBMCs or T cells enriched from blood (not recorded which). Receptors were obtained from a woman between 40 and 50 years old who had recovered from COVID-19.

The chain couples TRBV7-9 to TRBJ2-7, with D perhaps TRBD2 (6 bases). The CDR3 contains 15 residues. Trimming left V 5 bases short and J 3 bases short, with 17 bases between. Germline assignment: CDR1 SEHNR and CDR2 FQNEAQ (reference sequence). Here the CDR3 reads CASSPVGGLLYEQYF. In DNA form, the CDR3 reads TGTGCCAGCAGCCCGGTGGGGGGATTACTCTACGAGCAGTACTTC.

V and J are TRBV5-6 and TRBJ2-6; D possibly corresponds to TRBD2 (5 bases). Germline CDR1 reads SGHDT; CDR2 reads YYEEEE. The V end was cut by 3 bases, the J end by 2 bases, with 6 bases between. The CDR3 length is 14 residues. In DNA form, the CDR3 reads TGTGCCAGCAGCTGGGGAGCTGGGGCCAACGTCCTGACTTTC. Encoded protein: CASSWGAGANVLTF.